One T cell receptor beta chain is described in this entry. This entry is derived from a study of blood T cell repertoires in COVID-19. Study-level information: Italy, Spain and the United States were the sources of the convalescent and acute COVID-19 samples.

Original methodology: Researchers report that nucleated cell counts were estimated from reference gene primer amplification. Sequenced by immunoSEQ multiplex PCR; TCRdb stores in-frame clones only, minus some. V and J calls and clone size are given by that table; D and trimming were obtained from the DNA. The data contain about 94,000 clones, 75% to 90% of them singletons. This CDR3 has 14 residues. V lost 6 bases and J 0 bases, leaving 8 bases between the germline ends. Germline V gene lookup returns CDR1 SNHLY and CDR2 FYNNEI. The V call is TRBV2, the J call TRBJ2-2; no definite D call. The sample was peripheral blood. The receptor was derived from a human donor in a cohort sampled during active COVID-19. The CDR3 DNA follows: TGTGCCAGCAGGCCAGAAGCGAACACCGGGGAGCTGTTTTTT. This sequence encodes CASRPEANTGELFF.